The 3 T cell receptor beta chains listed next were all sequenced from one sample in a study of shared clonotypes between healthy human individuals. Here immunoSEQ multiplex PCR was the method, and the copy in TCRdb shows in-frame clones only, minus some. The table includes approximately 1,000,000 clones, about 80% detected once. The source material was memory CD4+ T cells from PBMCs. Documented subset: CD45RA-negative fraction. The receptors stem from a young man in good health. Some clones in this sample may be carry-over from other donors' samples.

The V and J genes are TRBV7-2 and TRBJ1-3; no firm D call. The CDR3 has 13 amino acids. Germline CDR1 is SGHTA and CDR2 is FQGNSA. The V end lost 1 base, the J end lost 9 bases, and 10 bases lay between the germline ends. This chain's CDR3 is CASSLGTPGTIYF. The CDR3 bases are TGTGCCAGCAGCTTAGGGACCCCGGGCACCATATATTTT. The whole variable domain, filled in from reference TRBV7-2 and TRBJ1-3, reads GAGVSQSPSNKVTEKGKDVELRCDPISGHTALYWYRQSLGQGLEFLIYFQGNSAPDKSGLPSDRFSAERTGGSVSTLTIQRTQQEDSAVYLCASSLGTPGTIYFGEGSWLTVV.

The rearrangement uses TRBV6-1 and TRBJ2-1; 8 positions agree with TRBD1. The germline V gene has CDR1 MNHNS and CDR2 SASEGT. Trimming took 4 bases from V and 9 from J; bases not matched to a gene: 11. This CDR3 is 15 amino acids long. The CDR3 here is CASSADRGWSGEQFF. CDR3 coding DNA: TGTGCCAGCAGTGCTGACAGGGGATGGAGTGGTGAGCAGTTCTTC.

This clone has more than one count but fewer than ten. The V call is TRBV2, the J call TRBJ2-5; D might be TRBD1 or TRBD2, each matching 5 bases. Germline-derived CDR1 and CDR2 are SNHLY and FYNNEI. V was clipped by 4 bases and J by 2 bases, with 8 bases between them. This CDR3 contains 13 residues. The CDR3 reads CASSGDGQETQYF. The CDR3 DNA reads TGTGCCAGCAGTGGGGACGGACAAGAGACCCAGTACTTC.